The clone carrying this T cell receptor beta chain was seen at least ten times. What it recognizes is unknown. These data belong to a study of T cells in Graves' hyperthyroidism and ophthalmopathy. The study, taken as a whole, reports: Ophthalmopathy could be told apart from stable hyperthyroidism with a 13 V-J model.

RNA transcripts were the template for amplifying TCR beta CDR3 regions. HTBI primers drove first-round RT-PCR of the TCR CDR3. TCRdb processed the multiplex PCR reads anew with MiXCR; each CDR3 protein has one entry. The profile shows roughly 570,000 distinct CDR3 sequences, 40% to 55% of them singletons. Uncontrolled infections, other autoimmune diseases, pregnancy or lactation led to exclusion of patients. The TCR was taken from a woman aged 18-29 years with Graves' hyperthyroidism. The sequencing sample was made of peripheral blood or thyroid tissue (not recorded which).

The CDR3 region has the DNA TGTGCCAGCAGCTTAGTGCAGGGGTACGATCATGGCTACACCTTC. This encodes CASSLVQGYDHGYTF. V is TRBV7-9 and J is TRBJ1-2, with D tentatively TRBD1 (6 bases). Trimming took 1 base from V and 6 from J, leaving 15 bases between them. This CDR3 is built from 15 residues. Germline values: CDR1 SEHNR, CDR2 FQNEAQ (reference sequence).